The entry that follows covers one T cell receptor (beta chain) sequence. Its antigen is unidentified. This record comes from a study of shared clonotypes between healthy human individuals. Points from the study as a whole: Among several donors, approximately 5% of naive CD4 clonotypes were found in common.

CD45RO-negative, CCR7-selected cells formed the naive CD8 fraction, which excluded terminally differentiated effector memory CD45RA+ cells. The donors, healthy adults who were HIV-negative, had experienced no recent acute infections or vaccinations. The V end lost 5 bases, the J end lost 2 bases, and 16 bases lay between the germline ends. Germline V lookup: CDR1 SGHVS, CDR2 FNYEAQ. The CDR3 consists of 15 residues. Several immunoSEQ plates received, in even portions, the genomic DNA of each subset. Original analysis: Filtering was not the same, since immunoSEQ gave junction-only sequences without quality scores. The assay was immunoSEQ multiplex PCR, and TCRdb's table has in-frame clones only and misses some. V and J calls and clone size are those listed in that table; D and trimming were worked out from the DNA. The sample carries under 2,000,000 clones, approximately 94% recorded once.

J is TRBJ2-7 and V is TRBV7-6; TRBD2 is a possible D gene (5 bases). The sequenced sample consisted of naive CD8+ T cells sorted from blood. The sequence came from a man aged 18 to 29 in good health. The CDR3 region is CASSPLLVGAYEQYF. Written as DNA, the CDR3 is TGTGCCAGCAGCCCTTTACTAGTGGGAGCCTACGAGCAGTACTTC.